Listed here are 12 T cell receptor beta chains from one sample, sequenced in a study of human T cells and chemical hapten exposure. Time point specified: pre-sensitization, week 0. Treatment reported: therapeutic diphenylcyclopropenone sensitization with weekly scalp DPC. TCRdb processed the RACE reads anew with MiXCR; each CDR3 protein has one entry. The sample contains 300,000 to 450,000 distinct CDR3 sequences, 5.1% of which appear only once. Source: whole blood, taken in connection with sensitization to the hapten diphenylcyclopropenone (DPC). The receptors were sampled from a woman aged 45-65 years with alopecia areata. Some clones in this sample may be carry-over from other donors' samples.

CDR3 sequence: CASSWGQAAPTNEKLFF. For the CDR3, the DNA is TGCGCCAGCAGCTGGGGACAGGCGGCCCCAACTAATGAAAAACTGTTTTTT. This sequence joins TRBV5-1 and TRBJ1-4, with 8 nucleotides matching TRBD1. CDR3 size: 17 residues. Germline V gene lookup returns CDR1 SGHRS and CDR2 YFSETQ. With V trimmed by 3 bases and J by 0 bases, 7 bases remained unmatched.

This clonotype was observed a few times. This chain joins TRBV6-5 and TRBJ2-7, with a possible D match to TRBD2 (6 bases). The CDR3 sequence is 15 residues long. Germline CDR1 is MNHEY and CDR2 is SVGAGI. The V end was cut by 0 bases, the J end by 4 bases, with 13 bases between. CDR3 nucleotide sequence: TGTGCCAGCAGTTACTCCGGGACTGGGATTTACGAGCAGTACTTC. It is translated as CASSYSGTGIYEQYF.

The V and J genes are TRBV28 and TRBJ1-1; 7 bases are shared with TRBD1. The CDR3 loop spans 14 amino acids. Per germline, CDR1 MDHEN and CDR2 SYDVKM. With V trimmed by 3 bases and J by 6 bases, 7 bases remained unmatched. The CDR3 loop is CASSFIGGRAEAFF. The DNA of the CDR3 is TGTGCCAGCAGTTTTATAGGGGGCAGGGCTGAAGCTTTCTTT.

This clonotype occurred a few times. The chain has TRBV11-2 and TRBJ1-6; unclear D gene. The V gene lost 6 bases and the J gene lost 7 bases, with 13 bases spanning the gap. The CDR3 is made up of 14 amino acids. The germline V gene encodes CDR1 SGHAT and CDR2 FQNNGV. CDR3: CASRLGQSNSPLHF. The CDR3 nucleotides read TGTGCCAGCAGATTGGGCCAATCAAATTCACCCCTCCACTTT.

This clonotype was observed a handful of times. J is TRBJ1-3 and V is TRBV6-6, with D perhaps TRBD1 (6 bases). V lost 11 bases, J lost 2 bases, and 10 bases lay in between. Per germline, CDR1 MNHNY and CDR2 SVGAGI (reference sequence). The CDR3 is 12 residues long. CDR3 in amino acids: CAGGGPGNTIYF. DNA of the CDR3: TGTGCCGGCGGGGGGCCTGGAAACACCATATATTTT.

This clonotype was seen many times. The V and J genes are TRBV28 and TRBJ2-7, with a weak D call TRBD2 (6 bases). Germline CDR1 MDHEN, CDR2 SYDVKM. This CDR3 has 13 amino acids. V was clipped by 6 bases and J by 5 bases, with 14 bases between them. The CDR3 protein is CASSLGGAHEQYF. The CDR3 bases are TGTGCCAGCAGCCTCGGCGGGGCCCACGAGCAGTACTTC. Full variable domain (remainder filled in from reference TRBV28 and TRBJ2-7): DVKVTQSSRYLVKRTGEKVFLECVQDMDHENMFWYRQDPGLGLRLIYFSYDVKMKEKGDIPEGYSVSREKKERFSLILESASTNQTSMYLCASSLGGAHEQYFGPGTRLTVT.

This clonotype was picked up many times. The chain carries TRBV5-4 and TRBJ2-5; TRBD1 might be the D (5 bases). The germline V gene encodes CDR1 SGHNT and CDR2 YYREEE (reference sequence). Trimming removed 2 bases at V and 4 bases at J, with 9 bases between. The CDR3 runs to 13 residues. CDR3 region: CASSFRESETQYF. Written as DNA, the CDR3 is TGTGCCAGCAGCTTCAGGGAATCAGAGACCCAGTACTTC. The variable domain in full, with the rest retrieved from reference TRBV5-4 and TRBJ2-5, is ETGVTQSPTHLIKTRGQQVTLRCSSQSGHNTVSWYQQALGQGPQFIFQYYREEENGRGNFPPRFSGLQFPNYSSELNVNALELDDSALYLCASSFRESETQYFGPGTRLLVL.

The V and J genes are TRBV12-3 or TRBV12-4 and TRBJ2-1; TRBD2 might be the D (6 bases). Trimming left V 7 bases short and J 8 bases short, with 18 bases between. The CDR3 runs to 14 residues. The CDR3 loop reads CASTPTGGKDEQFF. The DNA of the CDR3 is TGTGCCAGCACCCCAACTGGGGGGAAGGATGAGCAGTTCTTC.

The V and J genes are TRBV29-1 and TRBJ1-1, with D possibly TRBD1 on 6 matching bases. The germline V gene has CDR1 SQVTM and CDR2 ANQGSEA. The CDR3 has 12 amino acids. Deletions cut 6 bases from V and 3 bases from J, with 11 bases between. Here the CDR3 reads CSVLDSYTEAFF. Written as DNA, the CDR3 is TGCAGCGTGCTGGACAGTTACACTGAAGCTTTCTTT.

The rearrangement uses TRBV6-2 or TRBV6-3 and TRBJ1-1, with D maybe TRBD1 (5 bases). Germline values: CDR1 MNHEY, CDR2 SVGEGT. The CDR3 runs to 14 residues. Deletions cut 0 bases from V and 5 bases from J, with 10 bases between. The CDR3 spells CASSYSSQGTEAFF. Here the CDR3 DNA reads TGTGCCAGCAGTTACTCGTCCCAGGGAACTGAAGCTTTCTTT.

There are many counts of this clonotype. The chain couples TRBV29-1 to TRBJ2-7; D possibly matches TRBD1 or TRBD2 (5 bases each). The CDR3 runs to 14 residues. Deletions cut 0 bases from V and 5 bases from J, with 14 bases between. Per the germline V gene, CDR1 is SQVTM and CDR2 is ANQGSEA. CDR3 nucleotides: TGCAGCGTTGAAGATCCGGGGCGCGTCGACGAGCAGTACTTC. Amino acid sequence: CSVEDPGRVDEQYF.

As regards this clonotype: It may be a read error: a sequence one base away is much more abundant. No conserved phenylalanine or tryptophan is present at the end of the CDR3, so a read error is the likely explanation. The rearrangement uses TRBV12-3 or TRBV12-4 and TRBJ2-5; no definite D call. Trimming pared 1 base from V and 0 bases from J, leaving 12 bases between. This CDR3 comprises 16 residues. CDR3 loop: CASSLGWAAYQETQYL. As DNA, the CDR3 is TGTGCCAGCAGTTTAGGGTGGGCGGCGTACCAAGAGACCCAGTACCTC.